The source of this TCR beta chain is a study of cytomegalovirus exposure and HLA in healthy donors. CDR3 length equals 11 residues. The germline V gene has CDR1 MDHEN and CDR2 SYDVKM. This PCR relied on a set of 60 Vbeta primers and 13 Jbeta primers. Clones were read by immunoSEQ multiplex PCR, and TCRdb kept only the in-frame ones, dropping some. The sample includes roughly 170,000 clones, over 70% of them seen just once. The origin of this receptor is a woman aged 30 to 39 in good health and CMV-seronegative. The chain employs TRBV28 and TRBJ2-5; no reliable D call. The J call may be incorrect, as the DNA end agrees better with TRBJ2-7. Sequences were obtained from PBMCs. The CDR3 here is CASTSSYEQYF. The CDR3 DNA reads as TGTGCCAGCACGAGCTCCTACGAGCAGTACTTC.